This is a list of T cell receptor beta chains from one sample in a study of blood T cell repertoires in COVID-19. Repertoires were generated with immunoSEQ multiplex PCR, while TCRdb's copy carries only in-frame clones and drops some. This sample has over 100,000 clones, with almost 70% found just once. The sequenced sample was peripheral blood. The receptor source for this set is a woman in her sixties or seventies with acute or convalescent COVID-19. Both conserved end residues are part of each CDR3. The D gene is left open where the match is weak. Clone size is not always given. Where it is, it says once, few, many or a class for expanded clones.

>13|NA|TRBJ1-1|NA|TRBV5-1
TGCGCCAGTTTGAGGGAGGCGGGCACTGAAGCTTTCTTT
CASLREAGTEAFF
>11|NA|TRBJ1-1|NA|TRBV28
TGTGCCAGCAGTTTAACGCAGGGTGTATTCTTT
CASSLTQGVFF
>15|NA|TRBJ2-1|NA|TRBV4-1
TGCGCCAGCAGCCAAGAACAGGGATCCTACAATGAGCAGTTCTTC
CASSQEQGSYNEQFF
>15|few|TRBJ2-1|NA|TRBV7-2
TGTGCCAGCAGCTTAGGGACAGCCACCTACAATGAGCAGTTCTTC
CASSLGTATYNEQFF
>16|NA|TRBJ1-4|NA|TRBV6-6
TGTGCCAGCAGTTTCCGCCGACAGACAACTAATGAAAAACTGTTTTTT
CASSFRRQTTNEKLFF
>11|few|TRBJ2-7|TRBD2|TRBV6-5
TGTGCCAGCAGATCGGGACTAGTAGAATACTTC
CASRSGLVEYF
>16|NA|TRBJ1-5|TRBD1|TRBV4-2
TGTGCCAGCAGCCAAAGTGAGGGGGCGGGCAATCAGCCCCAGCATTTT
CASSQSEGAGNQPQHF
>15|NA|TRBJ1-2|NA|TRBV19
TGTGCCAGTAGTCGCGGCAGGGGCGGTAACTATGGCTACACCTTC
CASSRGRGGNYGYTF
>15|NA|TRBJ2-1|TRBD2|TRBV7-2
TGTGCCAGCAGCTCAACTAGCGGGGGGTACAATGAGCAGTTCTTC
CASSSTSGGYNEQFF
>15|NA|TRBJ2-1|TRBD2|TRBV11-1
TGTGCCAGCAGCCAGGGGACTAGCGGGAGCTATGAGCAGTTCTTC
CASSQGTSGSYEQFF
>15|NA|TRBJ1-2|TRBD1|TRBV9
TGTGCCAGCAGCCAACCTGAACAGGGGAACTATGGCTACACCTTC
CASSQPEQGNYGYTF
>12|NA|TRBJ1-2|NA|TRBV29-1
TGCAGCGTTGAAGTGCCCCCGGGTGGCTACACCTTC
CSVEVPPGGYTF
>14|NA|TRBJ1-2|NA|TRBV9
TGTGCCAGCAGCGAGTCCGGGTTGAACTATGGCTACACCTTC
CASSESGLNYGYTF
>13|NA|TRBJ1-2|TRBD1|TRBV29-1
TGCAGCGTTGAGGGAACAGGGGGCCGGGGCTACACCTTC
CSVEGTGGRGYTF
>13|few|TRBJ2-1|NA|TRBV19
TGTGCCAGTAGTCGGGGCTCCTACAATGAGCAGTTCTTC
CASSRGSYNEQFF
>14|once|TRBJ2-7|NA|TRBV5-1
TGCGCCAGCAGCTTGGATGCCAGGGACTACGAGCAGTACTTC
CASSLDARDYEQYF
>14|NA|TRBJ1-3|NA|TRBV28
TGTGCCAGCAGTTTCAACCAGAATGGAAACACCATATATTTT
CASSFNQNGNTIYF
>12|NA|TRBJ2-5|NA|TRBV2
TGTGCCAGCAGTGAGGGAGAAGAGACCCAGTACTTC
CASSEGEETQYF
>16|NA|TRBJ2-5|TRBD2|TRBV5-1
TGCGCCAGCAGCTTGGTGGGTAGCGGGATCCAAGAGACCCAGTACTTC
CASSLVGSGIQETQYF
>15|NA|TRBJ2-1|TRBD2|TRBV5-4
TGTGCCAGCAGCACCTGGACTAGCGGGAGGTCAGAGCAGTTCTTC
CASSTWTSGRSEQFF
>13|NA|TRBJ1-1|TRBD1|TRBV3-1/TRBV3-2
TGTGCCAGCAGCCGGCAGGGGGCCTCTGAAGCTTTCTTT
CASSRQGASEAFF
>15|few|TRBJ1-2|NA|TRBV4-1
TGCGCCAGCAGCCACGACGCGGGGTTTGACGATGGCTACACCTTC
CASSHDAGFDDGYTF
>15|NA|TRBJ2-1|TRBD2|TRBV10-2
TGCGCCAGCAGCCCGAGTGAGGGACTAGGGAACGAGCAGTTCTTC
CASSPSEGLGNEQFF
>15|NA|TRBJ2-2|NA|TRBV11-2
TGTGCCAGCAGCTCCCGGAGGGAATCCACCGGGGAGCTGTTTTTT
CASSSRRESTGELFF
>12|NA|TRBJ2-1|NA|TRBV12-3/TRBV12-4
TGTGCCAGCAGTCGGGGGTACAATGAGCAGTTCTTC
CASSRGYNEQFF
>15|NA|TRBJ1-1|TRBD1|TRBV4-1
TGCGCCAGCAGCCAAACGGACAGGCTTAACACTGAAGCTTTCTTT
CASSQTDRLNTEAFF
>14|NA|TRBJ2-2|NA|TRBV2
TGTGCCAGCAGTGATGAAGGCAGGGGTTATCGGCTGTTTTTT
CASSDEGRGYRLFF
>13|few|TRBJ1-2|NA|TRBV28
TGTGCCAGCAGTCCCACAGGGTACTATGGCTACACCTTC
CASSPTGYYGYTF
>15|NA|TRBJ2-1|TRBD2|TRBV7-2
TGTGCCAGCAGCGTTCTAGCGGGGGGGCGCAATGAGCAGTTCTTC
CASSVLAGGRNEQFF
>12|NA|TRBJ2-3|NA|TRBV7-8
TGTGCCAGCAGCTTGACACGAGATACGCAGTATTTT
CASSLTRDTQYF
>13|NA|TRBJ2-7|TRBD2|TRBV6-5
TGTGCCAGCAGACCCGGACTAGCGGGGGAGCAGTACTTC
CASRPGLAGEQYF
>15|NA|TRBJ2-1|NA|TRBV7-2
TGTGCCAGCACCCCCCTTCAGGGTCCCTACAATGAGCAGTTCTTC
CASTPLQGPYNEQFF
>16|once|TRBJ1-4|NA|TRBV10-3
TGTGCCACCACAACAGGGTGGGGGTCAACTAATGAAAAACTGTTTTTT
CATTTGWGSTNEKLFF
>14|medium-sized|TRBJ1-1|TRBD1|TRBV4-2
TGTGCCAGCAGCCTAGGACAGGGACAAACTGAAGCTTTCTTT
CASSLGQGQTEAFF
>17|few|TRBJ2-7|TRBD2|TRBV3-1/TRBV3-2
TGTGCCAGCAGCCAAGATGGAGGACTAGCGCCTTCCTACGAGCAGTACTTC
CASSQDGGLAPSYEQYF
>15|NA|TRBJ2-1|TRBD2|TRBV5-8
TGTGCCAGCAGTAGCGGGGGGCGAACAAACAATGAGCAGTTCTTC
CASSSGGRTNNEQFF
>14|few|TRBJ2-7|TRBD2|TRBV5-5
TGTGCCAGCAGCCCCGGGGGGACCCTCTACGAGCAGTACTTC
CASSPGGTLYEQYF
>18|NA|TRBJ2-1|TRBD2|TRBV24-1
TGTGCCACCAGTGGTGGGACTAGCGGGAGTTTAGCCTACAATGAGCAGTTCTTC
CATSGGTSGSLAYNEQFF